These 25 T cell receptor beta chains share one sample of origin, sequenced in a study of T-cell reconstitution after alpha-beta-depleted transplantation in children. The TCRbeta library was prepared with unique molecular identifiers. TCRdb analysed the PCR reads with MiXCR anew, one entry per CDR3 protein. In the table there are some 200,000 distinct CDR3 sequences, about 6% of which are singletons. The sequencing here drew on PBMCs, taken before TCRalphabeta/CD19-depleted stem cell transplant. These receptors were obtained from a girl less than two years old with combined immunodeficiency, due to receive a stem cell transplant.

This clonotype was found many times. V is TRBV12-3 or TRBV12-4 and J is TRBJ1-1; D possibly corresponds to TRBD1 (5 bases). The V end lost 2 bases, the J end lost 5 bases, and 30 bases lay between the germline ends. This CDR3 comprises 20 residues. The CDR3: CASSLSVRGWWAGMETEAFF. CDR3 DNA sequence: TGTGCCAGCAGTTTAAGCGTGAGGGGATGGTGGGCAGGGATGGAGACTGAAGCTTTCTTT.

This clonotype turned up a few times. This rearrangement joins TRBV24-1 to TRBJ2-7; no clear D. Trimming pared 3 bases from V and 0 bases from J, leaving 5 bases between. Germline assignment: CDR1 KGHDR and CDR2 SFDVKD. This CDR3 spans 13 amino acids. The CDR3 coding sequence is TGTGCCACCAGTGATGCCACCTCCTACGAGCAGTACTTC. Its translation is CATSDATSYEQYF.

This chain connects TRBV12-3 or TRBV12-4 to TRBJ1-4; TRBD1 matches 7 bases. With V trimmed by 0 bases and J by 4 bases, 5 bases remained unmatched. There are 16 residues in the CDR3. The CDR3 DNA follows: TGTGCCAGCAGTTTAGCTGACAGGGAATTTAATGAAAAACTGTTTTTT. Amino acid sequence: CASSLADREFNEKLFF.

The chain links TRBV14 to TRBJ2-3, with 9 bases lining up with TRBD1. The CDR3 is 15 amino acids. CDR1 and CDR2 from the germline V gene are SGHDN and FVKESK. The J segment lost 1 base and the V segment lost 6 bases, leaving 5 bases of the junction unmatched. In DNA form, the CDR3 reads TGTGCCAGCAGGGGACAGGGCCAAGGCACAGATACGCAGTATTTT. It encodes CASRGQGQGTDTQYF.

This clonotype was found many times. This chain connects TRBV20-1 to TRBJ2-1, with 11 positions matching TRBD2. CDR1 is DFQATT and CDR2 is SNEGSKA in the germline V gene (reference sequence). The junction had 6 bases not matched to a gene; V was cut back by 2 bases and J by 3 bases. This CDR3 is 16 amino acids long. The CDR3 DNA is TGCAGTGCTAGACTCCGACTAGCGGGATTCTACAATGAGCAGTTCTTC. It codes for CSARLRLAGFYNEQFF.

This clonotype was seen many times. V is TRBV6-2 or TRBV6-3 and J is TRBJ2-7; D gene unclear. The CDR3 is 12 residues long. CDR1 MNHEY and CDR2 SVGEGT come from the germline V gene. Trimming removed 4 bases from V and 5 bases from J, with 9 bases in between. For the CDR3, the DNA is TGTGCCAGCAGTTGGCACAGAGACGAGCAGTACTTC. Its protein is CASSWHRDEQYF.

This clonotype was recorded many times. The J gene is TRBJ2-1, the V gene TRBV20-1; the D is unclear. This CDR3 has 12 amino acids. The germline gives CDR1 DFQATT, CDR2 SNEGSKA (reference sequence). Trimming removed 0 bases from V and 7 bases from J, with 7 bases in between. This chain's CDR3 is CSARERKNEQFF. CDR3 nucleotide sequence: TGCAGTGCTAGAGAAAGAAAGAATGAGCAGTTCTTC.

This clonotype was observed at least ten times. This chain joins TRBV5-1 and TRBJ1-1, with D tentatively TRBD1 (6 bases). The CDR3 has 16 amino acids. Germline V gives CDR1 SGHRS, CDR2 YFSETQ. The V end lost 0 bases, the J end lost 0 bases, and 12 bases lay between the germline ends. For the CDR3, the DNA is TGCGCCAGCAGCTTGGGGGGGGCGAACCTGAACACTGAAGCTTTCTTT. Translated: CASSLGGANLNTEAFF.

In its sample, this clonotype was seen many times. The chain joins TRBV9 to TRBJ2-1, with 8 bases matching TRBD1. J was trimmed by 8 bases and V by 3 bases; bases with no gene match: 4. Germline loops: CDR1 SGDLS, CDR2 YYNGEE. There are 13 residues in the CDR3. The DNA for the CDR3 is TGTGCCAGCAGCGCCAGGGGGCGTGATGAGCAGTTCTTC. Its translation: CASSARGRDEQFF.

The rearrangement joins TRBV6-2 or TRBV6-3 to TRBJ2-3; D is possibly TRBD2 (7 bases). Trimming stripped 5 bases from V and 2 bases from J, with 17 bases between. CDR1 MNHEY and CDR2 SVGEGT come from the germline V gene. The CDR3 sequence is 16 residues long. The CDR3 is CASSPWGGWITDTQYF. Written as DNA, the CDR3 is TGTGCCAGCAGTCCGTGGGGGGGCTGGATCACAGATACGCAGTATTTT.

This clonotype came up many times. The chain employs TRBV15 and TRBJ2-2; perhaps D is TRBD1 or TRBD2 (6 bases each). CDR1 is LNHNV and CDR2 is YYDKDF in the germline V gene (reference sequence). This CDR3 region has 11 residues. This CDR3 reads CVRGAGGELFF. The CDR3 DNA sequence: TGTGTGAGGGGGGCAGGCGGGGAGCTGTTTTTT.

This clonotype was seen at least ten times. The chain has TRBV28 and TRBJ2-3, with 10 bases identical to TRBD2. J gave up 4 bases and V 2 bases, and 3 bases lay outside the gene matches. Germline V CDR1 and CDR2: MDHEN, SYDVKM. The CDR3 spans 15 residues. Written as DNA, the CDR3 is TGTGCCAGCAGTTTAACTAGCGGGAATGCAGATACGCAGTATTTT. This translates into CASSLTSGNADTQYF.

In regard to this clonotype: The conserved phenylalanine or tryptophan is not found at the CDR3 terminus, so this likely reflects a read error. V is TRBV7-9 and J is TRBJ2-1; 7 nucleotides line up with TRBD1. V shed 4 bases and J 4 bases; nucleotides not matched to a gene: 10. Germline lookup yields CDR1 SEHNR and CDR2 FQNEAQ (reference sequence). The CDR3 totals 16 residues. DNA of the CDR3: TGTGCCAGCAGCTCATACAGGGGTACTCCGTACAATGAGCAGTTCTCC. This translates into CASSSYRGTPYNEQFS.

This clonotype was picked up many times. The chain is built from TRBV12-3 or TRBV12-4 and TRBJ2-1; TRBD2 might be the D (6 bases). CDR3 length: 13 amino acids. V lost 1 base, J lost 7 bases, and 8 bases lay in between. The DNA of the CDR3 is TGTGCCAGCAGTTTAGGCGGGGAGAATGAGCAGTTCTTC. Amino acid sequence: CASSLGGENEQFF.

This clonotype was counted ten times or more. This chain uses TRBV28 with TRBJ2-3; 12 positions agree with TRBD2. This CDR3 is 17 amino acids long. Germline-derived CDR1 and CDR2 are MDHEN and SYDVKM. The trim removed 6 bases at V and 6 bases at J, leaving 13 bases unmatched. The CDR3 loop is CASSPWTSGAGADTQYF. The CDR3 DNA is TGTGCCAGCAGCCCCTGGACTAGCGGGGCGGGGGCCGATACGCAGTATTTT.

This clonotype was detected only a few times. The V gene is TRBV10-3, the J gene TRBJ2-7; D remains unclear. Germline values: CDR1 ENHRY, CDR2 SYGVKD. The CDR3 runs 15 residues. V dropped 2 bases and J dropped 3 bases, with 14 bases sitting between them. DNA for the CDR3: TGTGCCATCAGTGAGATCCAGGATCTAAGCTACGAGCAGTACTTC. Protein sequence: CAISEIQDLSYEQYF.

This clonotype was seen many times. The chain carries TRBV6-2 or TRBV6-3 and TRBJ2-1; 13 nucleotides line up with TRBD2. CDR3 length: 20 amino acids. The V gene end was trimmed by 0 bases and the J gene end by 4 bases; junction bases not matched to a gene: 12. Germline V gene lookup returns CDR1 MNHEY and CDR2 SVGEGT. CDR3: CASSYSAILAGGPQYNEQFF. The CDR3 coding sequence is TGTGCCAGCAGTTACTCAGCTATACTAGCGGGAGGGCCTCAGTACAATGAGCAGTTCTTC.

This clonotype was seen repeatedly, ten times or more. The J gene is TRBJ2-2, the V gene TRBV7-6; 12 bases align to TRBD2. There are 16 residues in the CDR3. With 3 bases clipped from V and 7 bases from J, the junction kept 6 bases outside the gene matches. Per germline, CDR1 SGHVS and CDR2 FNYEAQ. CDR3 DNA sequence: TGTGCCAGCAGCTTCCTGACTAGCGGGAGCCTCGGGGAGCTGTTTTTT. Its translation is CASSFLTSGSLGELFF.

J is TRBJ2-7 and V is TRBV29-1, with 9 nucleotides matching TRBD1. J was trimmed by 3 bases and V by 6 bases; bases with no gene match: 6. This CDR3 is 13 amino acids long. From germline, CDR1 is SQVTM and CDR2 ANQGSEA. The CDR3 DNA is TGCAGCGTCCCCGGACAGGGGTTCTACGAGCAGTACTTC. As protein: CSVPGQGFYEQYF.

This clonotype was recorded many times. The chain employs TRBV29-1 and TRBJ2-7, with TRBD2 as a possible D gene (6 bases). Germline V gene sequence: CDR1 SQVTM, CDR2 ANQGSEA. There are 13 residues in the CDR3. Trimming took off 4 bases at V and 2 bases at J, with 12 bases between the two ends. CDR3 DNA sequence: TGCAGCGTTGCGGGACTCCGGCCCTACGAGCAGTACTTC. It translates to CSVAGLRPYEQYF.

This clonotype came up a few times. CDR3 sequence (DNA): TGTGCCAGCAGCTTGCAGTCGCCTTACAATGAGCAGTTCTTC. Amino acid sequence: CASSLQSPYNEQFF. This chain joins TRBV5-6 and TRBJ2-1; D unresolved. From germline, CDR1 is SGHDT and CDR2 YYEEEE. V lost 1 base, J lost 4 bases, and 9 bases lay in between. The CDR3 is 14 amino acids.

In this sample, this clonotype turned up many times. The chain carries TRBV29-1 and TRBJ1-2; weak D call: TRBD1 (5 bases). The CDR3 extends over 11 amino acids. V was cut by 5 bases and J by 4 bases, with 8 bases left in between. Germline V gene sequence: CDR1 SQVTM, CDR2 ANQGSEA. This chain's CDR3 is CSVRDGYGYTF. The CDR3 DNA reads TGCAGCGTTAGGGACGGCTATGGCTACACCTTC.

This sequence joins TRBV27 and TRBJ2-2, with 11 bases fitting TRBD2. In germline, CDR1 is MNHEY, CDR2 SMNVEV (reference sequence). The CDR3 spans 15 residues. After removal of 5 bases from V and 5 bases from J, the junction contained 4 bases not matched to a gene. This chain's CDR3 is CASSPGTSGTGELFF. The CDR3 nucleotides are TGTGCCAGCAGTCCCGGGACTAGCGGAACCGGGGAGCTGTTTTTT.

This clonotype was detected a few times. The V and J genes are TRBV20-1 and TRBJ2-1; D not resolved. This CDR3 region has 15 residues. Germline V CDR1 and CDR2: DFQATT, SNEGSKA (reference sequence). V lost 0 bases and J 4 bases, leaving 13 bases between the germline ends. In DNA form, the CDR3 reads TGCAGTGCTAGAGAAGCTCAGTGGCAGTACAATGAGCAGTTCTTC. This codes for CSAREAQWQYNEQFF.

This clonotype was picked up many times. The chain has TRBV5-5 and TRBJ2-1; 7 bases align to TRBD2. Germline V gives CDR1 SGHKS, CDR2 YYEKEE (reference sequence). The CDR3 loop spans 15 amino acids. The V and J ends lost 2 bases and 6 bases, in that order; junction bases with no gene match: 8. CDR3: CASSLLRLAGNEQFF. CDR3 sequence (DNA): TGTGCCAGCAGCTTACTGCGACTAGCAGGCAATGAGCAGTTCTTC. Full variable domain (missing parts from reference TRBV5-5 and TRBJ2-1): DAGVTQSPTHLIKTRGQQVTLRCSPISGHKSVSWYQQVLGQGPQFIFQYYEKEERGRGNFPDRFSARQFPNYSSELNVNALLLGDSALYLCASSLLRLAGNEQFFGPGTRLTVL.